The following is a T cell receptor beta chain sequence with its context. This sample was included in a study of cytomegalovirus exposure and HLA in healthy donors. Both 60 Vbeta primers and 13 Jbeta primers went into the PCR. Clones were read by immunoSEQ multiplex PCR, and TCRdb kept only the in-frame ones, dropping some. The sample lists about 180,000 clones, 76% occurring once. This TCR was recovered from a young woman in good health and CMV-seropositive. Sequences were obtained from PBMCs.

CDR3 amino acids: CASRSNSYEQYF. CDR3 nucleotides: TGTGCCAGCAGGTCGAACTCCTACGAGCAGTACTTC. The rearrangement uses TRBV2 and TRBJ2-5; D remains unclear. The DNA matches TRBJ2-7 better at its end, which makes the J call doubtful. CDR1 and CDR2 from the germline V gene are SNHLY and FYNNEI. The CDR3 is made up of 12 amino acids.